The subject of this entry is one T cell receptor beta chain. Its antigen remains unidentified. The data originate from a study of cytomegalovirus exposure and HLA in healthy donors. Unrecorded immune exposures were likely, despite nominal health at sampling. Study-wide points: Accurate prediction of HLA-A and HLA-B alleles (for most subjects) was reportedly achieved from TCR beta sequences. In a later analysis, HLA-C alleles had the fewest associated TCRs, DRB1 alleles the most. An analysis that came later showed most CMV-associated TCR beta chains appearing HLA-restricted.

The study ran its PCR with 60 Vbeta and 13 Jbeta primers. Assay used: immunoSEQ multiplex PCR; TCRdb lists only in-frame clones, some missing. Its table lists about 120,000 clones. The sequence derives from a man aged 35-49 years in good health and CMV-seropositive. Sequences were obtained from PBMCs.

In nucleotides, the CDR3 is TGCGCCAGCCGCGGGACTAGCGGGACCCATGAGCAGTTCTTC. It codes for CASRGTSGTHEQFF. The chain carries TRBV10-2 and TRBJ2-1; TRBD2 matches at 13 bases. This CDR3 contains 14 residues. V shed 8 bases and J 8 bases; nucleotides not matched to a gene: 6. Germline-derived CDR1 and CDR2 are WSHSY and SAAADI.